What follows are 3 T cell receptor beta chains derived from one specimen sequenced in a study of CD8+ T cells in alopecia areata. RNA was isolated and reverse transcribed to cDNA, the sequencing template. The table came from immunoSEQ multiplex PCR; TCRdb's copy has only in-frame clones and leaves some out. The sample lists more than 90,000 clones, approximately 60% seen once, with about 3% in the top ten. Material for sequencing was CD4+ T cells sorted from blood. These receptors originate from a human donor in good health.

This chain's CDR3 is CASYGYENTEAFF. CDR3 nucleotide sequence: TGTGCCAGCTATGGGTACGAGAACACTGAAGCTTTCTTT. The V and J genes are TRBV18 and TRBJ1-1; no clear D gene. The CDR3 length is 13 residues. Germline CDR1 KGHSH, CDR2 LQKENI. Trimming shortened V by 7 bases and J by 1 base, and 10 bases separated the two germline ends.

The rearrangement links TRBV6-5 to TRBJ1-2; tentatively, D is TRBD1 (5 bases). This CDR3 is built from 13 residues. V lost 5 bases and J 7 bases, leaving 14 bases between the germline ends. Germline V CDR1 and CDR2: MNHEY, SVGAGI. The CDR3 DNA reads TGTGCCAGCAGTAGGGACGGAAAGACTGGCTACACCTTC. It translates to CASSRDGKTGYTF.

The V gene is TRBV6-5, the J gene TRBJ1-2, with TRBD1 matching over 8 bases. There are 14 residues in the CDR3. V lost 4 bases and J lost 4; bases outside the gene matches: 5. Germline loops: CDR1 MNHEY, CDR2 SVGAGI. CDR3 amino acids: CASSSGGQGYGYTF. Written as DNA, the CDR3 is TGTGCCAGCAGTTCGGGAGGACAGGGCTATGGCTACACCTTC.